This T cell receptor (beta chain) stems from a study of blood T cell repertoires in COVID-19. About the research overall: The United States, Italy and Spain supplied acute and convalescent COVID-19 samples. T cells, B-cell-depleted T cells, or PBMCs provided the cDNA or gDNA that served as material.

Assay used: immunoSEQ multiplex PCR; TCRdb lists only in-frame clones, some missing. The sample holds about 170,000 clones; around 82% are singletons and the top ten take 3.6%. Trimming at V came to 2 bases and at J to 6 bases, leaving 4 bases not matched to a gene. This CDR3 comprises 13 residues. CDR1 and CDR2 (germline): SGHDT, YYEEEE. The receptor was isolated from a woman in her forties or fifties in a cohort exposed to, infected with or recovered from COVID-19 (not recorded which). Sequencing used PBMCs or T cells enriched from blood (not recorded which). The rearrangement joins TRBV5-6 to TRBJ1-1; 7 nucleotides agree with TRBD1. The CDR3 sequence is CASSLIGGSEAFF. The CDR3 DNA reads TGTGCCAGCAGCTTAATAGGGGGCTCTGAAGCTTTCTTT. The full variable domain, its missing parts supplied by reference TRBV5-6 and TRBJ1-1, is DAGVTQSPTHLIKTRGQQVTLRCSPKSGHDTVSWYQQALGQGPQFIFQYYEEEERQRGNFPDRFSGHQFPNYSSELNVNALLLGDSALYLCASSLIGGSEAFFGQGTRLTVV.